The rows below give T cell receptor beta chains drawn from one sample of a study of radiation and T cells in renal cell carcinoma. Sequenced by immunoSEQ multiplex PCR; TCRdb stores in-frame clones only, minus some. The table records approximately 90,000 clones, around 85% of them present only once. Sequencing was performed on blood, taken from a patient whose treatment included radiotherapy and nephrectomy. These receptors were collected from a man aged 45-60 years with renal cell carcinoma. Both conserved end residues are part of each CDR3. Fields, in order: J gene, D gene, clone size, V gene, CDR3 DNA, CDR3 protein. The D gene is left open where the match is weak. Clone size is stated in some rows and not others, as once, few, many or a class when expanded.

j_call: TRBJ1-1; d_call: -; clone_size: -; v_call: TRBV27; cdr3_nt: TGTGCCAGCAGCTCCGGGGGCACTGAAGCTTTCTTT; cdr3_aa: CASSSGGTEAFF
j_call: TRBJ2-3; d_call: -; clone_size: -; v_call: TRBV10-1; cdr3_nt: TGCGCCAGCAGTTACAAAAACATCGGGACAGATACGCAGTATTTT; cdr3_aa: CASSYKNIGTDTQYF
j_call: TRBJ2-5; d_call: -; clone_size: -; v_call: TRBV7-6; cdr3_nt: TGTGCCAGCAGCTTAGCGTATCGAGAGACCCAGTACTTC; cdr3_aa: CASSLAYRETQYF
j_call: TRBJ1-4; d_call: -; clone_size: -; v_call: TRBV28; cdr3_nt: TGTGCCAGCAGTTTATATCAATTAGGAGAAAAACTGTTTTTT; cdr3_aa: CASSLYQLGEKLFF
j_call: TRBJ2-1; d_call: -; clone_size: once; v_call: TRBV11-2; cdr3_nt: TGTGCCAGCAGCCGCGGACAGCCTAGCGGTGAGCAGTTCTTC; cdr3_aa: CASSRGQPSGEQFF
j_call: TRBJ2-3; d_call: -; clone_size: -; v_call: TRBV10-3; cdr3_nt: TGTGCCATCAGTGAGCAAGAGGGGAGTCGGACAGATACGCAGTATTTT; cdr3_aa: CAISEQEGSRTDTQYF
j_call: TRBJ2-5; d_call: TRBD2; clone_size: -; v_call: TRBV9; cdr3_nt: TGTGCCAGCAGCGCTTATCCGGGACTAGCTCAAGAGACCCAGTACTTC; cdr3_aa: CASSAYPGLAQETQYF
j_call: TRBJ2-3; d_call: TRBD2; clone_size: -; v_call: TRBV11-1; cdr3_nt: TGTGCCAGCAGCTTGGGACTAGCGGGATCTTCGCAGTATTTT; cdr3_aa: CASSLGLAGSSQYF
j_call: TRBJ1-1; d_call: -; clone_size: -; v_call: TRBV30; cdr3_nt: TGTGCCTGGAGGCCAAAACCCGGGGAGTTTACTGAAGCTTTCTTT; cdr3_aa: CAWRPKPGEFTEAFF
j_call: TRBJ1-6; d_call: -; clone_size: -; v_call: TRBV6-6; cdr3_nt: TGTGCCAGCAGTCCTCAGGGGTTTGCTAAGTCACCCCTCCACTTT; cdr3_aa: CASSPQGFAKSPLHF
j_call: TRBJ2-5; d_call: -; clone_size: -; v_call: TRBV30; cdr3_nt: TGTGCCTGGAGTCGACGGGTTCAAGAGACCCAGTACTTC; cdr3_aa: CAWSRRVQETQYF
j_call: TRBJ2-2; d_call: -; clone_size: -; v_call: TRBV28; cdr3_nt: TGTGCCAGCAGTTTACGCCGCGGGGACGCCGGGGGTAACACCGGGGAGCTGTTTTTT; cdr3_aa: CASSLRRGDAGGNTGELFF
j_call: TRBJ2-7; d_call: -; clone_size: -; v_call: TRBV4-1; cdr3_nt: TGCGCCAGCAGCCTCGGACCCTCCTACGAGCAGTACTTC; cdr3_aa: CASSLGPSYEQYF
j_call: TRBJ2-1; d_call: TRBD1; clone_size: -; v_call: TRBV29-1; cdr3_nt: TGCAGCGTCCGGGACAGGGGTCTTCCCACCTATGAGCAGTTCTTC; cdr3_aa: CSVRDRGLPTYEQFF
j_call: TRBJ2-5; d_call: TRBD2; clone_size: -; v_call: TRBV19; cdr3_nt: TGTGCCAGTAGTCGGGCTAGCGGGAGGTCGGGGGAGACCCAGTACTTC; cdr3_aa: CASSRASGRSGETQYF
j_call: TRBJ1-6; d_call: TRBD1; clone_size: -; v_call: TRBV5-5; cdr3_nt: TGTGCCAGCAGCCTTACAGGGGGCCCTAGTAATTCACCCCTCCACTTT; cdr3_aa: CASSLTGGPSNSPLHF
j_call: TRBJ2-3; d_call: -; clone_size: -; v_call: TRBV19; cdr3_nt: TGTGCCAGTAGTATTACTTCGGTCCAAGATACGCAGTATTTT; cdr3_aa: CASSITSVQDTQYF
j_call: TRBJ2-7; d_call: TRBD2; clone_size: -; v_call: TRBV23-1; cdr3_nt: TGCGCCACCCCGGGGGGGGAATTCTCGTCCTACGAGCAGTACTTC; cdr3_aa: CATPGGEFSSYEQYF
j_call: TRBJ1-1; d_call: TRBD1; clone_size: -; v_call: TRBV5-1; cdr3_nt: TGCGCCAGCAGCTGGATTGGACAGGGGACGATAAGGACTGAAGCTTTCTTT; cdr3_aa: CASSWIGQGTIRTEAFF
j_call: TRBJ1-2; d_call: -; clone_size: -; v_call: TRBV30; cdr3_nt: TGTGCCTGTAACAGAGACAGGCCTTATGGCTACACCTTC; cdr3_aa: CACNRDRPYGYTF
j_call: TRBJ1-1; d_call: TRBD1; clone_size: few; v_call: TRBV19; cdr3_nt: TGTGCCAGTAGTCTGGGGACAGCGTCTATGGTCACTGAAGCTTTCTTT; cdr3_aa: CASSLGTASMVTEAFF
j_call: TRBJ1-4; d_call: -; clone_size: once; v_call: TRBV29-1; cdr3_nt: TGCAGCGTTGCCAGTCCTAATGAAAAACTGTTTTTT; cdr3_aa: CSVASPNEKLFF
j_call: TRBJ2-1; d_call: TRBD2; clone_size: -; v_call: TRBV7-9; cdr3_nt: TGTGCCAGCAGACCGCCGGGACTAGCCGGTAATGAGCAGTTCTTC; cdr3_aa: CASRPPGLAGNEQFF
j_call: TRBJ1-2; d_call: TRBD1; clone_size: -; v_call: TRBV7-2; cdr3_nt: TGTGCCAGCAGCGTAAGCATGGGACAGGGCTATGGCTACACCTTC; cdr3_aa: CASSVSMGQGYGYTF
j_call: TRBJ1-5; d_call: -; clone_size: -; v_call: TRBV5-1; cdr3_nt: TGCGCCAGCAGCTTGGAAGGGAGCAATCAGCCCCAGCATTTT; cdr3_aa: CASSLEGSNQPQHF
j_call: TRBJ2-7; d_call: -; clone_size: -; v_call: TRBV4-3; cdr3_nt: TGCGCCAGCAGCCAAGACCGCAGGGGAGGGAACTACGAGCAGTACTTC; cdr3_aa: CASSQDRRGGNYEQYF
j_call: TRBJ2-7; d_call: -; clone_size: -; v_call: TRBV4-2; cdr3_nt: TGTGCCAGCAGCCAAGAAGGCAGGACCTACGAGCAGTACTTC; cdr3_aa: CASSQEGRTYEQYF
j_call: TRBJ2-3; d_call: -; clone_size: -; v_call: TRBV7-2; cdr3_nt: TGTGCCAGCAGCGTCCGGGGGAGCACAGATACGCAGTATTTT; cdr3_aa: CASSVRGSTDTQYF
j_call: TRBJ2-7; d_call: -; clone_size: few; v_call: TRBV5-1; cdr3_nt: TGCGCCAGCAGCTTGGCCAGAGGGGAATACGAGCAGTACTTC; cdr3_aa: CASSLARGEYEQYF
j_call: TRBJ1-1; d_call: -; clone_size: -; v_call: TRBV6-5; cdr3_nt: TGTGCCAGCAGTTACCTCGGGGGGCTCCGAGACACTGAAGCTTTCTTT; cdr3_aa: CASSYLGGLRDTEAFF
j_call: TRBJ2-3; d_call: TRBD1; clone_size: -; v_call: TRBV18; cdr3_nt: TGTGCCAGCTCACCACTCTCTTTAGTAGGACAGGGGAACACAGATACGCAGTATTTT; cdr3_aa: CASSPLSLVGQGNTDTQYF
j_call: TRBJ2-5; d_call: TRBD2; clone_size: once; v_call: TRBV7-2; cdr3_nt: TGTGCCAGCAGCCAGATTGGGACTAGCGGGAGAGAGACCCAGTACTTC; cdr3_aa: CASSQIGTSGRETQYF
j_call: TRBJ2-1; d_call: -; clone_size: -; v_call: TRBV6-5; cdr3_nt: TGTGCCAGCAGTGCCTGGGCTAGCTCCTACAATGAGCAGTTCTTC; cdr3_aa: CASSAWASSYNEQFF
j_call: TRBJ1-2; d_call: -; clone_size: -; v_call: TRBV7-3; cdr3_nt: TGTGCCAGCAGATTAGGTCTAGGGGGAGGCTATGGCTACACCTTC; cdr3_aa: CASRLGLGGGYGYTF
j_call: TRBJ1-1; d_call: -; clone_size: -; v_call: TRBV4-1; cdr3_nt: TGCGCCAGCAGCCGTCAAGGCAACACTGAAGCTTTCTTT; cdr3_aa: CASSRQGNTEAFF
j_call: TRBJ1-1; d_call: TRBD1; clone_size: -; v_call: TRBV4-1; cdr3_nt: TGCGCCAGCAGCCTACAGACAGGGACGAACACTGAAGCTTTCTTT; cdr3_aa: CASSLQTGTNTEAFF
j_call: TRBJ2-7; d_call: TRBD1; clone_size: once; v_call: TRBV19; cdr3_nt: TGTGCCAGTAGTGCCAGACCTCTGGGACAGCAAGTAACTTACGAGCAGTACTTC; cdr3_aa: CASSARPLGQQVTYEQYF
j_call: TRBJ1-2; d_call: -; clone_size: -; v_call: TRBV19; cdr3_nt: TGTGCCAGTAGTATACCCGGTCAGGGCTATGGCTACACCTTC; cdr3_aa: CASSIPGQGYGYTF
j_call: TRBJ2-7; d_call: -; clone_size: -; v_call: TRBV5-6; cdr3_nt: TGTGCCAGCAGCTACCGACCGAGGCAGGGAGGATACGAGCAGTACTTC; cdr3_aa: CASSYRPRQGGYEQYF
j_call: TRBJ2-3; d_call: TRBD2; clone_size: -; v_call: TRBV25-1; cdr3_nt: TGTGCCAGCAGTTCGACTAGCGACACAGATACGCAGTATTTT; cdr3_aa: CASSSTSDTDTQYF